The next 5 T cell receptor beta chains were all read from a single sample in a study of T cell responses to AZD1222 COVID-19 vaccine. Profiling relied on immunoSEQ multiplex PCR, and the TCRdb table lists in-frame clones only, not all of them. The table lists around 100,000 clones, 80% to 90% of them singletons. This material consisted of peripheral blood, taken 28 days after the second AZD1222 dose. The receptors originated from an adult who received the AZD1222 COVID-19 vaccine.

The J gene is TRBJ1-3, the V gene TRBV28, with D tentatively TRBD1 (5 bases). V was cut by 6 bases and J by 2 bases, with 11 bases left in between. CDR3 length: 14 residues. Germline lookup yields CDR1 MDHEN and CDR2 SYDVKM. As DNA, the CDR3 is TGTGCCAGCAGGGAGGGACTCACTGGAAACACCATATATTTT. Residues: CASREGLTGNTIYF.

The chain is built from TRBV2 and TRBJ1-3; a weak D match, TRBD1 (5 bases). Trimming left V 6 bases short and J 1 base short, with 25 bases between. CDR3 length: 19 residues. Germline lookup yields CDR1 SNHLY and CDR2 FYNNEI. The CDR3 bases are TGTGCCAGCAGCTTGACCCAAGGCCCCGGGGGAAGGTCTGGAAACACCATATATTTT. This encodes CASSLTQGPGGRSGNTIYF.

This chain uses TRBV6-6 with TRBJ1-4, with D unclear. Trimming shortened V by 2 bases and J by 8 bases, and 9 bases separated the two germline ends. The V gene's germline CDR1 is MNHNY and CDR2 SVGAGI (reference sequence). This CDR3 has 13 residues. CDR3 sequence reads: CASSYRVWEKLFF. The CDR3 coding sequence is TGTGCCAGCAGTTACAGGGTTTGGGAAAAACTGTTTTTT.

This chain connects TRBV7-9 to TRBJ1-2; the D gene is possibly TRBD1 (5 bases). CDR3 size: 15 residues. Germline loops: CDR1 SEHNR, CDR2 FQNEAQ (reference sequence). With 5 bases removed from V and 5 bases from J, the gap between germline ends came to 18 bases. CDR3 loop: CASSDQGAISYGYTF. CDR3 nucleotides: TGTGCCAGCAGCGACCAAGGGGCGATTAGTTATGGCTACACCTTC.

This clone appeared a few times. The chain uses TRBV3-1 (or the pseudogene TRBV3-2) and TRBJ1-4; 8 nucleotides line up with TRBD1. In germline, CDR1 is LGHDT, CDR2 YNNKEL (reference sequence). With 6 bases clipped from V and 9 bases from J, the junction kept 3 bases outside the gene matches. This CDR3 has 12 residues. CDR3 sequence reads: CASSQGAKKLFF. The CDR3, as DNA: TGTGCCAGCAGTCAGGGGGCCAAAAAACTGTTTTTT.